The 21 T cell receptor beta chains listed next were all sequenced from one sample in a study of T-cell reconstitution after alpha-beta-depleted transplantation in children. For TCRbeta, the library was prepared with unique molecular identifiers. Via MiXCR, TCRdb re-called the PCR reads, giving one row per CDR3 protein. In the table there are fewer than 200,000 distinct CDR3 sequences, less than 8% of which are singletons. This specimen consisted of PBMCs from the stem cell graft donor, obtained from the stem cell graft. These receptors were obtained from a human donor who donated a stem cell graft to a child with Wiskott-Aldrich syndrome.

The rearrangement links TRBV4-2 to TRBJ2-4; weak D call: TRBD2 (5 bases). V lost 4 bases and J 9 bases, leaving 16 bases between the germline ends. Germline V gene data show CDR1 as LGHNA and CDR2 as YNFKEQ. The CDR3 runs to 14 residues. CDR3: CASSLRDSELIQYF. The CDR3, as DNA: TGTGCCAGCAGCCTCCGGGATTCAGAGCTCATTCAGTACTTC.

There are a few counts of this clonotype. The gene calls are TRBV7-9 and TRBJ1-1; D is unclear. Trimming took 4 bases from V and 5 from J, leaving 17 bases between them. The CDR3 is 15 amino acids. CDR1 is SEHNR, CDR2 FQNEAQ, per germline (reference sequence). The DNA of the CDR3 is TGTGCCAGCAGCTGGGAGGGTATTTTGTGGACTGAAGCTTTCTTT. Protein: CASSWEGILWTEAFF.

This clonotype was seen at least ten times. The gene calls are TRBV7-9 and TRBJ1-1; TRBD1 might be the D (5 bases). The CDR3 is 17 amino acids. Germline V CDR1 and CDR2: SEHNR, FQNEAQ (reference sequence). Between the trimmed V and J ends, which lost 5 bases and 0 bases, there was a span of 19 bases. CDR3 sequence: CASSLTGGRAVNTEAFF. The CDR3 DNA reads TGTGCCAGCAGCCTAACCGGGGGACGGGCAGTGAACACTGAAGCTTTCTTT.

With respect to this clonotype: A much more abundant neighbour one base away suggests this may be a read error. The V and J genes are TRBV5-3 and TRBJ1-2; TRBD1 might be the D (5 bases). TRBV5-3 is labeled an ORF, and its function is uncertain. The CDR3 contains 13 residues. The CDR3 here is CARSLGLNYGYTF. The CDR3 bases are TGTGCCAGGAGCTTGGGGCTGAACTATGGCTACACCTTC.

The rearrangement joins TRBV30 to TRBJ1-5, with D possibly TRBD1 on 5 matching bases. The germline gives CDR1 GTSNPN, CDR2 SVGIG (reference sequence). Deletions cut 6 bases from V and 3 bases from J, with 21 bases between. This CDR3 comprises 16 residues. The CDR3 region is CACQLGDRHFNQPQHF. CDR3 nucleotide sequence: TGTGCCTGCCAATTGGGGGACCGTCACTTCAATCAGCCCCAGCATTTT.

This clonotype has just a few counts. The DNA of the CDR3 is TGCGCCAGCAGCTTAGGCAGTATAGAGACCCAGTACTTC. Encoded protein: CASSLGSIETQYF. This chain joins TRBV5-1 and TRBJ2-5; D call uncertain. This CDR3 spans 13 amino acids. The germline V gene has CDR1 SGHRS and CDR2 YFSETQ. V was clipped by 2 bases and J by 4 bases, with 9 bases between them.

This clonotype was observed at least ten times. V usage is TRBV6-5 and J usage is TRBJ1-1; the D is unclear. In germline, CDR1 is MNHEY, CDR2 SVGAGI. Trimming shortened V by 5 bases and J by 1 base, and 17 bases separated the two germline ends. The CDR3 length is 16 residues. The CDR3 DNA is TGTGCCAGCAGTCTTCCGGGAGGGTTGGGGAACACTGAAGCTTTCTTT. This translates into CASSLPGGLGNTEAFF.

This clonotype has at least ten counts. The rearrangement joins TRBV29-1 to TRBJ2-7; possibly TRBD1 for D (5 bases). V shed 4 bases and J shed 5 bases, with 15 bases lying between them. Per germline, CDR1 SQVTM and CDR2 ANQGSEA. The CDR3 runs to 13 residues. Here the CDR3 reads CSVGLTVAHEQYF. In DNA, the CDR3 is TGCAGCGTTGGCCTGACAGTAGCTCACGAGCAGTACTTC.

In this sample, this clonotype turned up many times. This chain uses TRBV7-9 with TRBJ2-7; 9 nucleotides align to TRBD1. Trimming at V came to 6 bases and at J to 2 bases, leaving 5 bases not matched to a gene. Germline lookup yields CDR1 SEHNR and CDR2 FQNEAQ (reference sequence). The CDR3 is 14 residues long. The CDR3 loop is CASRTGQGAYEQYF. DNA for the CDR3: TGTGCCAGCAGAACGGGACAGGGTGCCTACGAGCAGTACTTC.

At least ten counts were recorded for this clonotype. The chain uses TRBV5-1 and TRBJ2-4; 9 nucleotides line up with TRBD2. The germline CDR1 and CDR2 sequences are SGHRS and YFSETQ. The CDR3 is 14 residues long. Trimming removed 1 base from V and 8 bases from J; junction bases left unmatched: 4. CDR3 coding DNA: TGCGCCAGCAGCTTGCTAGCGGGGAGGGACATTCAGTACTTC. Its translation is CASSLLAGRDIQYF. Complete variable domain (other parts from reference TRBV5-1 and TRBJ2-4): KAGVTQTPRYLIKTRGQQVTLSCSPISGHRSVSWYQQTPGQGLQFLFEYFSETQRNKGNFPGRFSGRQFSNSRSEMNVSTLELGDSALYLCASSLLAGRDIQYFGAGTRLSVL.

In its sample, this clonotype was seen many times. V and J are TRBV20-1 and TRBJ1-6; D is possibly TRBD1 (5 bases). Germline V gene lookup returns CDR1 DFQATT and CDR2 SNEGSKA (reference sequence). Trimming shortened V by 3 bases and J by 8 bases, and 11 bases separated the two germline ends. CDR3 length: 13 amino acids. This CDR3 is CSASRGSDSPLHF. DNA of the CDR3: TGCAGTGCTAGCCGGGGGTCGGATTCACCCCTCCACTTT.

There are many counts of this clonotype. The rearrangement links TRBV12-3 or TRBV12-4 to TRBJ2-6, with D tentatively TRBD1 (5 bases). V was trimmed by 4 bases and J by 0 bases, leaving 7 bases between them. The CDR3 has 15 residues. The DNA of the CDR3 is TGTGCCAGCAGTTCAGGGTACTCTGGGGCCAACGTCCTGACTTTC. It specifies CASSSGYSGANVLTF.

This clonotype was seen many times. This chain joins TRBV9 and TRBJ2-7; 7 bases map to TRBD2. This CDR3 is 15 amino acids long. Unmatched junction bases numbered 5, after V lost 0 bases and J lost 2 bases. CDR1 and CDR2 (germline): SGDLS, YYNGEE. In nucleotides, the CDR3 is TGTGCCAGCAGCGTAGGTCCGGGGGGTACCTACGAGCAGTACTTC. Its protein is CASSVGPGGTYEQYF.

This clonotype was found a few times. The genes are TRBV3-1 and TRBJ2-3; no firm D call. V was pared by 4 bases and J by 5 bases, with 10 bases between. In germline, CDR1 is LGHDT, CDR2 YNNKEL (reference sequence). The CDR3 spans 13 residues. The DNA for the CDR3 is TGTGCCAGCAGCCGTCCAACTGGAGATACGCAGTATTTT. This encodes CASSRPTGDTQYF.

This clonotype was recorded many times. The chain couples TRBV10-3 to TRBJ2-1; the D call may be TRBD1 or TRBD2 (5 bases each). Germline CDR1 ENHRY, CDR2 SYGVKD. V lost 6 bases, J lost 4 bases, and 13 bases lay in between. The CDR3 is 14 residues long. CDR3 protein: CAISGAGRYNEQFF. In DNA, the CDR3 is TGTGCCATCAGCGGGGCGGGTCGGTACAATGAGCAGTTCTTC.

In this sample, this clonotype turned up many times. The chain couples TRBV4-3 to TRBJ2-1; D ambiguous. V was shortened by 0 bases and J by 8 bases, with 29 bases between the two germline ends. CDR1 is LGHNA and CDR2 is YSLEER in the germline V gene. This CDR3 has 20 residues. In nucleotides, the CDR3 is TGCGCCAGCAGCCAAGAGGCCAATCTCCTGGGATGGAGCTCTTGGGATGAGCAGTTCTTC. Protein: CASSQEANLLGWSSWDEQFF.

This clonotype came up many times. V and J are TRBV12-3 or TRBV12-4 and TRBJ1-5; D may be TRBD1 (6 bases). V was trimmed by 2 bases and J by 8 bases, leaving 10 bases between them. There are 13 residues in the CDR3. The CDR3 is CASSLRGPEPQHF. The CDR3, as DNA: TGTGCCAGCAGTTTACGGGGGCCGGAGCCCCAGCATTTT.

This clonotype was recorded at least ten times. This rearrangement joins TRBV5-1 to TRBJ2-5, with D possibly TRBD2 on 5 matching bases. V was cut by 6 bases and J by 4 bases, with 16 bases left in between. The germline V gene has CDR1 SGHRS and CDR2 YFSETQ. The CDR3 is made up of 14 amino acids. CDR3 sequence (DNA): TGCGCCAGCAACGTACAAGGAGGTCTAGAGACCCAGTACTTC. Amino acids: CASNVQGGLETQYF.

As concerns this clonotype: Germline and junction disagree at one end, which may indicate a read error. The chain joins TRBV20-1 to TRBJ2-5; TRBD1 might be the D (6 bases). CDR3 length: 17 amino acids. The germline CDR1 and CDR2 sequences are DFQATT and SNEGSKA (reference sequence). The DNA of the CDR3 is TGCTGTGCTAGAGATCTCTTGGGGAAGGGGGACCAAGAGACCCAGTACTTC. It is translated as CCARDLLGKGDQETQYF.

This clonotype was seen ten or more times. The rearrangement joins TRBV3-1 to TRBJ2-1, with 9 bases matching TRBD2. Germline V gene data show CDR1 as LGHDT and CDR2 as YNNKEL (reference sequence). J lost 4 bases, V lost 6 bases, and 4 bases had no gene match. The CDR3 loop spans 14 amino acids. The CDR3 coding sequence is TGTGCCAGCAGAGACCTAGCGGGATACAATGAGCAGTTCTTC. The encoded protein is CASRDLAGYNEQFF.

This clonotype was seen many times. This CDR3 is CASSLMYSDTQYF. The CDR3 region has the DNA TGTGCCAGCAGTTTAATGTATTCAGATACGCAGTATTTT. This chain joins TRBV12-3 or TRBV12-4 and TRBJ2-3; D is uncertain. Trimming shortened V by 2 bases and J by 4 bases, and 7 bases separated the two germline ends. The length of the CDR3 is 13 residues.